The clone carrying this TCR beta chain came up many times. Diagnosis relied on clinical symptoms, serum thyroxine and TRAb, thyroid ultrasound and orbital computed tomography. The CDR3 totals 11 residues. CDR1 is MNHEY, CDR2 SVGEGT, per germline. The ends were cut back, 1 base at V and 6 bases at J, with 1 base in the middle. The sample comes from a study of T cells in Graves' hyperthyroidism and ophthalmopathy. Template material for amplifying TCR beta CDR3 regions consisted of RNA transcripts. The HTBI primer set was used in a first-round RT-PCR of the TCR CDR3. Via MiXCR, TCRdb re-called the multiplex PCR reads, giving one row per CDR3 protein. The table has about 360,000 distinct CDR3 sequences, approximately 20% seen once.

The sequence was collected from a woman younger than 35 with Graves' hyperthyroidism. Sequencing was performed on blood. V is TRBV6-2 or TRBV6-3 and J is TRBJ1-5; D unclear. The CDR3 sequence: CASSYCQPQHF. CDR3 sequence (DNA): TGTGCCAGCAGTTACTGTCAGCCCCAGCATTTT.